A selection of T cell receptor beta chains follows, all from one sample in a study of blood T cell repertoires in COVID-19. The assay was immunoSEQ multiplex PCR, and TCRdb's table has in-frame clones only and misses some. The sample shows over 300,000 clones, more than 70% of them seen only once. The sequenced sample was peripheral blood. These receptor sequences come from a man aged 35 to 55 with acute or convalescent COVID-19. CDR3s include the opening cysteine and the closing phenylalanine or tryptophan. The D gene is left open where the match is weak. Not every row has a clone size; where given, it reads once, few, many or a size class.

D: TRBD2; J: TRBJ2-5; size: -; V: TRBV18; CDR3: CASSPIGGETQYF; DNA: TGTGCCAGCTCACCCATCGGGGGGGAGACCCAGTACTTC
D: -; J: TRBJ2-3; size: -; V: TRBV7-7; CDR3: CASSPLGQGPPDTQYF; DNA: TGTGCTAGCAGCCCCCTCGGGCAGGGCCCTCCGGATACGCAGTATTTT
D: -; J: TRBJ2-3; size: -; V: TRBV7-9; CDR3: CASSLDGGTDTQYF; DNA: TGTGCCAGCAGCTTAGATGGAGGCACAGATACGCAGTATTTT
D: -; J: TRBJ1-5; size: -; V: TRBV27; CDR3: CASRTQGRPQHF; DNA: TGTGCCAGCAGAACTCAGGGGCGGCCCCAGCATTTT
D: -; J: TRBJ1-2; size: -; V: TRBV18; CDR3: CASSPDPAGGGSYGYTF; DNA: TGTGCCAGCTCACCTGACCCAGCCGGGGGCGGGAGCTATGGCTACACCTTC
D: -; J: TRBJ1-6; size: -; V: TRBV9; CDR3: CASSVAGSGPDSPLHF; DNA: TGTGCCAGCAGCGTAGCGGGTTCAGGGCCTGATTCACCCCTCCACTTT
D: TRBD2; J: TRBJ2-7; size: -; V: TRBV20-1; CDR3: CSASVGSGPSYEQYF; DNA: TGCAGTGCTAGTGTGGGTAGCGGGCCTTCCTACGAGCAGTACTTC
D: -; J: TRBJ1-6; size: -; V: TRBV27; CDR3: CASSPSTGSSYNSPLHF; DNA: TGTGCCAGCAGTCCGTCAACAGGGAGCTCCTATAATTCACCCCTCCACTTT
D: -; J: TRBJ2-1; size: -; V: TRBV2; CDR3: CASRRGGSYNEQFF; DNA: TGTGCCAGCAGGCGGGGCGGCTCCTACAATGAGCAGTTCTTC
D: TRBD2; J: TRBJ2-3; size: -; V: TRBV2; CDR3: CASHRTGGYTDTQYF; DNA: TGTGCCAGCCACAGAACGGGGGGATACACAGATACGCAGTATTTT
D: -; J: TRBJ2-1; size: -; V: TRBV4-1; CDR3: CASSQERGRGNEQFF; DNA: TGCGCCAGCAGCCAAGAAAGAGGGAGAGGCAATGAGCAGTTCTTC
D: -; J: TRBJ1-3; size: -; V: TRBV4-1; CDR3: CASSQVRGIYSGNTIYF; DNA: TGCGCCAGCAGCCAAGTTCGCGGCATCTACTCTGGAAACACCATATATTTT
D: -; J: TRBJ1-2; size: few; V: TRBV30; CDR3: CAWSVPSREGRYGYTF; DNA: TGTGCCTGGAGTGTACCATCCCGGGAAGGAAGGTATGGCTACACCTTC
D: -; J: TRBJ2-5; size: few; V: TRBV5-5; CDR3: CASSRSGQQETQYF; DNA: TGTGCCAGCAGCCGAAGTGGACAGCAAGAGACCCAGTACTTC
D: -; J: TRBJ2-1; size: -; V: TRBV10-2; CDR3: CASSDGSEQFF; DNA: TGCGCCAGCAGTGACGGGAGTGAGCAGTTCTTC
D: TRBD1; J: TRBJ2-1; size: -; V: TRBV15; CDR3: CATSRATGPSYNEQFF; DNA: TGTGCCACCAGCAGAGCGACAGGGCCCTCCTACAATGAGCAGTTCTTC
D: -; J: TRBJ2-3; size: -; V: TRBV18; CDR3: CASSLQGGPMDTQYF; DNA: TGTGCCAGCTCACTCCAGGGTGGGCCCATGGATACGCAGTATTTT
D: -; J: TRBJ1-2; size: once; V: TRBV20-1; CDR3: CSANPDYGYTF; DNA: TGCAGTGCCAATCCGGACTATGGCTACACCTTC
D: -; J: TRBJ2-1; size: -; V: TRBV5-1; CDR3: CASSLEAPGYNEQFF; DNA: TGCGCCAGCAGCTTGGAGGCCCCAGGCTACAATGAGCAGTTCTTC
D: -; J: TRBJ1-1; size: -; V: TRBV5-1; CDR3: CASSQGTSLPEAFF; DNA: TGCGCCAGCAGCCAAGGGACAAGCCTTCCTGAAGCTTTCTTT
D: -; J: TRBJ2-7; size: once; V: TRBV28; CDR3: CASSLRTPYEQYF; DNA: TGTGCCAGCAGCCTTAGAACCCCCTACGAGCAGTACTTC
D: -; J: TRBJ1-6; size: -; V: TRBV19; CDR3: CASSIEAGRSPLHF; DNA: TGTGCCAGTAGTATCGAGGCCGGGAGGTCACCCCTCCACTTT
D: TRBD2; J: TRBJ2-1; size: -; V: TRBV11-3; CDR3: CASSLELAGYNEQFF; DNA: TGTGCCAGCAGCTTGGAACTAGCGGGATACAATGAGCAGTTCTTC
D: TRBD1; J: TRBJ2-6; size: -; V: TRBV27; CDR3: CASSSQRTGLIGANVLTF; DNA: TGTGCCAGCAGTTCCCAGAGGACAGGGCTTATTGGGGCCAACGTCCTGACTTTC
D: -; J: TRBJ1-1; size: few; V: TRBV27; CDR3: CASSLYGGTEAFF; DNA: TGTGCCAGCAGTTTATACGGCGGAACTGAAGCTTTCTTT
D: -; J: TRBJ1-1; size: -; V: TRBV7-9; CDR3: CASSFDSGTEAFF; DNA: TGTGCCAGCAGCTTCGACTCGGGCACTGAAGCTTTCTTT
D: TRBD2; J: TRBJ2-3; size: -; V: TRBV14; CDR3: CASSQDLLAGDQYF; DNA: TGTGCCAGCAGCCAAGATCTACTAGCGGGGGATCAGTATTTT
D: TRBD2; J: TRBJ2-3; size: once; V: TRBV6-2/TRBV6-3; CDR3: CASSVGTSGADTQYF; DNA: TGTGCCAGCAGCGTTGGGACTAGCGGGGCGGATACGCAGTATTTT
D: -; J: TRBJ2-3; size: once; V: TRBV9; CDR3: CASSVEQGADTQYF; DNA: TGTGCCAGCAGCGTAGAACAGGGCGCAGATACGCAGTATTTT
D: TRBD2; J: TRBJ2-2; size: -; V: TRBV29-1; CDR3: CSVERLAGGTGELFF; DNA: TGCAGCGTTGAGCGGCTAGCGGGAGGCACCGGGGAGCTGTTTTTT
D: TRBD2; J: TRBJ2-7; size: -; V: TRBV6-5; CDR3: CASSYSKLAGGYEQYF; DNA: TGTGCCAGCAGTTACTCGAAACTAGCGGGGGGGTACGAGCAGTACTTC
D: TRBD1; J: TRBJ1-1; size: many; V: TRBV19; CDR3: CASSINYRGSEAFF; DNA: TGTGCCAGTAGTATTAATTACAGGGGATCGGAAGCTTTCTTT
D: TRBD1; J: TRBJ1-3; size: few; V: TRBV28; CDR3: CASRTGGFLGNTIYF; DNA: TGTGCCAGCCGGACAGGGGGCTTTTTAGGAAACACCATATATTTT
D: -; J: TRBJ2-1; size: -; V: TRBV6-5; CDR3: CASSWDGSWFF; DNA: TGTGCCAGCAGTTGGGACGGGAGTTGGTTCTTC
D: -; J: TRBJ1-5; size: -; V: TRBV4-1; CDR3: CASSQDIVGVQPQHF; DNA: TGCGCCAGCAGCCAAGATATCGTGGGAGTTCAGCCCCAGCATTTT
D: -; J: TRBJ2-7; size: once; V: TRBV5-1; CDR3: CASSLGQATSYEQYF; DNA: TGCGCCAGCAGCTTGGGTCAGGCTACATCCTACGAGCAGTACTTC
D: -; J: TRBJ1-3; size: -; V: TRBV9; CDR3: CASSVGDKTANTIYF; DNA: TGTGCCAGCAGCGTAGGGGACAAAACAGCGAACACCATATATTTT
D: -; J: TRBJ1-2; size: once; V: TRBV6-1; CDR3: CASSEGRNYGYTF; DNA: TGTGCCAGCAGTGAAGGCAGAAACTATGGCTACACCTTC
D: -; J: TRBJ2-2; size: -; V: TRBV14; CDR3: CASSPLLANTGELFF; DNA: TGTGCCAGCAGCCCGTTACTAGCGAACACCGGGGAGCTGTTTTTT
D: TRBD2; J: TRBJ2-7; size: once; V: TRBV5-1; CDR3: CASSVSGATGEQYF; DNA: TGCGCCAGCAGCGTAAGCGGGGCTACGGGGGAGCAGTACTTC
D: TRBD2; J: TRBJ2-1; size: -; V: TRBV7-6; CDR3: CASSLRRLAGVQNNEQFF; DNA: TGTGCCAGCAGCTTACGCCGACTAGCGGGGGTCCAGAACAATGAGCAGTTCTTC
D: TRBD2; J: TRBJ2-7; size: -; V: TRBV28; CDR3: CASSRPERETTYEQYF; DNA: TGTGCCAGCAGCCGTCCGGAGCGGGAGACAACCTACGAGCAGTACTTC
D: TRBD1; J: TRBJ1-1; size: -; V: TRBV6-7; CDR3: CASSYLRDRAVGPFGFGEAFF; DNA: TGTGCCAGCAGTTACTTAAGGGACAGGGCGGTGGGCCCATTTGGATTTGGTGAAGCTTTCTTT
D: -; J: TRBJ1-5; size: -; V: TRBV3-1/TRBV3-2; CDR3: CASSQGGLYSNQPQHF; DNA: TGTGCCAGCAGCCAAGGGGGACTCTATAGCAATCAGCCCCAGCATTTT
D: TRBD2; J: TRBJ2-1; size: once; V: TRBV7-9; CDR3: CASRKGLAGEGTYNEQFF; DNA: TGTGCCAGCAGAAAGGGACTAGCGGGGGAAGGAACCTACAATGAGCAGTTCTTC
D: -; J: TRBJ2-1; size: -; V: TRBV2; CDR3: CASVRSMGRPEQFF; DNA: TGTGCCAGCGTTCGTTCAATGGGCCGCCCCGAGCAGTTCTTC
D: TRBD1; J: TRBJ1-5; size: -; V: TRBV19; CDR3: CASSTASDRGQPQHF; DNA: TGTGCCAGTAGTACCGCCTCGGACAGGGGTCAGCCCCAGCATTTT
D: -; J: TRBJ1-1; size: -; V: TRBV30; CDR3: CAWRNPPWNTEAFF; DNA: TGTGCCTGGAGAAATCCTCCGTGGAACACTGAAGCTTTCTTT
D: TRBD1; J: TRBJ1-2; size: -; V: TRBV19; CDR3: CASSIHPGQGNYGYTF; DNA: TGTGCCAGTAGTATTCATCCGGGACAGGGAAACTATGGCTACACCTTC
D: -; J: TRBJ2-2; size: -; V: TRBV7-6; CDR3: CASSYAGGRRGELFF; DNA: TGTGCCAGCAGCTATGCCGGGGGTAGGCGCGGGGAGCTGTTTTTT
D: -; J: TRBJ1-2; size: once; V: TRBV10-3; CDR3: CAIRETGTLPGAAGYTF; DNA: TGTGCCATCAGGGAAACCGGGACACTCCCCGGGGCGGCGGGCTACACCTTC
D: TRBD2; J: TRBJ2-7; size: -; V: TRBV6-1; CDR3: CASSERGGGGYEQYF; DNA: TGTGCCAGCAGTGAACGTGGCGGGGGTGGATACGAGCAGTACTTC
D: TRBD1; J: TRBJ1-5; size: -; V: TRBV2; CDR3: CASSGTASNQPQHF; DNA: TGTGCCAGCAGCGGGACAGCTAGCAATCAGCCCCAGCATTTT